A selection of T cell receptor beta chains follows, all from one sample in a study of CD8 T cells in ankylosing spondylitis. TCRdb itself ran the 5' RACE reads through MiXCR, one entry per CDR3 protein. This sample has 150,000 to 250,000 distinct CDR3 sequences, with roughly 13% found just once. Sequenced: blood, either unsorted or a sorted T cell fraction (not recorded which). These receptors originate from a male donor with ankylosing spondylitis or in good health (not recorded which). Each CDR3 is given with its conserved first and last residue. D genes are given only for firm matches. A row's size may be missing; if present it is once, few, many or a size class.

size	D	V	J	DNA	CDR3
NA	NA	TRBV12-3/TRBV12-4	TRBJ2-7	TGTGCCAGCAGTTTCCTCCTCTGGGGAGAGCAGTACTTC	CASSFLLWGEQYF
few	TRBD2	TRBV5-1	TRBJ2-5	TGCGCCAGCAGTTCCGGGGGGGGGACCCAAGAGACCCAGTACTTC	CASSSGGGTQETQYF
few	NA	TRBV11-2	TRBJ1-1	TGTGCCAGCAGCTTTAAAATTGAAGCTTTCTTT	CASSFKIEAFF
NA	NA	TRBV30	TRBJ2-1	TGTGCCTGGTCCGGGACTGGAGGTGAGCAGTTCTTC	CAWSGTGGEQFF
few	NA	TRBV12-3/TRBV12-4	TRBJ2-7	TGTGCCAGCAGCCCCTCCTTCCCCCTCTACGAGCAGTACTTC	CASSPSFPLYEQYF
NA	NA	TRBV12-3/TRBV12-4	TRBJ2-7	TGTGCCAGCAGTTTCACCCCCGAGTACGAGCAGTACTTC	CASSFTPEYEQYF
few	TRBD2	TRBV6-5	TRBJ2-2	TGTGCCAGCAGTTACTCTAGCGGGAGAACCGGGGAGCTGTTTTTT	CASSYSSGRTGELFF
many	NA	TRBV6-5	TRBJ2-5	TGTGCCAGCAGTTACCTTAGGACGCTTCAAGAGACCCAGTACTTC	CASSYLRTLQETQYF
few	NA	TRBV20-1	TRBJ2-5	TGCAGTGCTAGAGATCCCTATAACGGCGGCGCTGAGACCCAGTACTTC	CSARDPYNGGAETQYF
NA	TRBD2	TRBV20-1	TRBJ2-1	TGCAGTGCTAGAGACCCTAGCGGCCTTCTAGAGGAGCAGTTCTTC	CSARDPSGLLEEQFF